The entry that follows covers one T cell receptor (beta chain) sequence. The source of the sample is a study of blood T cell repertoires in COVID-19. Using immunoSEQ multiplex PCR, the repertoire was profiled, and TCRdb retains in-frame clones only, with some absent. The sample holds approximately 470,000 clones, around 87% seen once. V lost 0 bases and J lost 7, with 9 bases in between. Per the germline V gene, CDR1 is GTSNPN and CDR2 is SVGIG (reference sequence). The CDR3 has 12 amino acids. The sequence derives from a woman aged 18-29 years who had recovered from COVID-19. This chain links TRBV30 with TRBJ1-2; D not certain. The material sequenced was PBMCs or T cells enriched from blood (not recorded which). The DNA of the CDR3 is TGTGCCTGGAGTGTTGGACTTGTTGGCTACACCTTC. Residues: CAWSVGLVGYTF. The variable domain in full, with the rest retrieved from reference TRBV30 and TRBJ1-2, is SQTIHQWPATLVQPVGSPLSLECTVEGTSNPNLYWYRQAAGRGLQLLFYSVGIGQISSEVPQNLSASRPQDRQFILSSKKLLLSDSGFYLCAWSVGLVGYTFGSGTRLTVV.